The 22 T cell receptor beta chains given below trace back to one sample, sequenced in a study of glioma-infiltrating T cells (dated by TCRdb to 2016 to 2018). TCRdb shows the sequencer as Illumina MiSeq. The iRepertoire nested amplicon-rescue multiplex PCR (arm-PCR) platform was used to amplify TCR alpha and beta CDR3 regions from RNA. TCRdb cleaned the public reads at Q25 with fastp, built clones with MiXCR and kept in-frame beta chains. One record per CDR3 amino acid sequence lists the most common genes and DNA. The sample records about 140,000 distinct CDR3 sequences, 30% to 40% of which are singletons. Around a fifth of the sample rests with the top ten. Sequencing was carried out using glioma tissue, nonneoplastic brain tissue, or PBMCs (not recorded which). The receptors stem from a human donor with low-grade glioma or glioblastoma, undergoing nonglioma brain surgery, or in good health (not recorded which).

V and J are TRBV6-2 or TRBV6-3 and TRBJ2-7, with D unresolved. V was cut by 2 bases and J by 3 bases, with 5 bases left in between. Germline CDR1 and CDR2: MNHEY and SVGEGT. The CDR3 has 12 amino acids. The DNA for the CDR3 is TGTGCCAGCAGTTACGGCTACTACGAGCAGTACTTC. It translates to CASSYGYYEQYF.

Details on this clonotype: One junction end disagrees with the germline gene, perhaps due to a read error. The J gene is TRBJ2-7, the V gene TRBV7-3; no definite D call. In germline, CDR1 is SGHTA, CDR2 FQGTGA. The CDR3 has 13 residues. CDR3 in amino acids: CASSQQSSYEQYF. The DNA for the CDR3 is TGCGCCAGCAGCCAACAGAGCTCCTACGAGCAGTACTTC.

The chain couples TRBV28 to TRBJ2-7, with TRBD1 matching 7 bases. V lost 6 bases and J lost 4; bases outside the gene matches: 12. CDR1 and CDR2 (germline): MDHEN, SYDVKM. The CDR3 length is 15 residues. The CDR3 here is CASSQARGQAYEQYF. As DNA, the CDR3 is TGTGCCAGCAGCCAAGCGCGAGGACAGGCTTACGAGCAGTACTTC.

The chain joins TRBV29-1 to TRBJ2-5, with TRBD1 matching over 10 bases. V lost 7 bases and J lost 2; bases outside the gene matches: 4. The germline V gene encodes CDR1 SQVTM and CDR2 ANQGSEA. The CDR3 runs to 13 residues. The CDR3 bases are TGCAGCGCTTCGGGACAGGGGCAAGAGACCCAGTACTTC. This codes for CSASGQGQETQYF.

The chain is built from TRBV20-1 and TRBJ1-6, with D unclear. The CDR3 runs to 15 residues. V was cut by 3 bases and J by 2 bases, with 11 bases left in between. The germline gives CDR1 DFQATT, CDR2 SNEGSKA (reference sequence). Written as DNA, the CDR3 is TGCAGTGCTAGGGGCGGAAATCCCTATAATTCACCCCTCCACTTT. Translation: CSARGGNPYNSPLHF.

This clonotype was seen a few times. The chain uses TRBV11-2 and TRBJ2-7, with D perhaps TRBD1 (5 bases). CDR1 and CDR2 (germline): SGHAT, FQNNGV. Between the trimmed V and J ends, which lost 5 bases and 4 bases, there was a span of 9 bases. The CDR3 is 12 residues long. CDR3: CASSPRDYEQYF. The CDR3 DNA is TGTGCCAGCAGCCCCAGGGATTACGAGCAGTACTTC.

The V and J genes are TRBV20-1 and TRBJ2-3, with TRBD1 identical over 10 bases. Germline-derived CDR1 and CDR2 are DFQATT and SNEGSKA (reference sequence). V lost 5 bases and J lost 4; bases outside the gene matches: 9. This CDR3 is 15 amino acids long. CDR3 coding DNA: TGCAGTGCTGGGACCGGGACAGGGGTAGCAGATACGCAGTATTTT. Protein: CSAGTGTGVADTQYF.

The genes are TRBV7-2 and TRBJ2-1; perhaps TRBD2 as D (5 bases). Trimming left V 1 base short and J 2 bases short, with 12 bases between. The CDR3 extends over 16 amino acids. CDR1 is SGHTA and CDR2 is FQGNSA in the germline V gene. This CDR3 is CASSLVIEGPYNEQFF. CDR3 DNA sequence: TGTGCCAGCAGCTTAGTGATAGAGGGCCCCTACAATGAGCAGTTCTTC.

This clonotype was observed a handful of times. The rearrangement links TRBV10-3 to TRBJ1-1; possibly TRBD1 for D (6 bases). Trimming removed 10 bases at V and 4 bases at J, with 19 bases between. CDR1 is ENHRY and CDR2 is SYGVKD in the germline V gene. This CDR3 is built from 14 residues. CDR3 nucleotides: TGTGCCACCCAGAAGGGGGACTACGGCACTGAAGCTTTCTTT. It encodes CATQKGDYGTEAFF.

This clonotype occurred a few times. The chain recombines TRBV6-1 with TRBJ1-2, with unresolved D. Germline V gene data show CDR1 as MNHNS and CDR2 as SASEGT. The CDR3 runs to 13 residues. Trimming took off 2 bases at V and 4 bases at J, with 8 bases between the two ends. Here the CDR3 reads CASSESTGYGYTF. CDR3 in DNA: TGTGCCAGCAGTGAAAGCACGGGCTATGGCTACACCTTC.

As DNA, the CDR3 is TGTGCCAGCAGCTCAAGTACAGGGATCACCGGGGAGCTGTTTTTT. Translated: CASSSSTGITGELFF. V usage is TRBV7-3 and J usage is TRBJ2-2; D is possibly TRBD1 (6 bases). Germline assignment: CDR1 SGHTA and CDR2 FQGTGA. CDR3 size: 15 residues. The V end was cut by 4 bases, the J end by 4 bases, with 13 bases between.

This clonotype appeared a few times. The gene calls are TRBV6-1 and TRBJ2-3; 13 bases are a match to TRBD2. The trim removed 6 bases at V and 2 bases at J, leaving 5 bases unmatched. Germline CDR1 MNHNS, CDR2 SASEGT. This CDR3 region has 16 residues. The DNA of the CDR3 is TGTGCCAGCAGAGACGGGACTAGCGGGGACACAGATACGCAGTATTTT. Translated: CASRDGTSGDTDTQYF.

This rearrangement joins TRBV3-1 to TRBJ2-7, with a possible D match to TRBD2 (6 bases). Trimming removed 2 bases from V and 5 bases from J, with 10 bases in between. The germline CDR1 and CDR2 sequences are LGHDT and YNNKEL (reference sequence). The CDR3 consists of 13 residues. The CDR3 nucleotides are TGTGCCAGCAGCCAACACGGGAGTAACGAGCAGTACTTC. Translation gives CASSQHGSNEQYF.

J is TRBJ1-2 and V is TRBV28, with D possibly TRBD1 on 5 matching bases. This CDR3 is built from 13 residues. Germline CDR1 and CDR2: MDHEN and SYDVKM. Trimming left V 6 bases short and J 5 bases short, with 13 bases between. The CDR3 region is CASRSTGIYGYTF. The DNA of the CDR3 is TGTGCCAGCAGATCCACAGGAATATATGGCTACACCTTC.

The gene calls are TRBV19 and TRBJ2-1; 9 nucleotides line up with TRBD1. The DNA end is more similar to TRBJ2-5, so the J call may be wrong. Per germline, CDR1 LNHDA and CDR2 SQIVND (reference sequence). This CDR3 is built from 15 residues. CDR3 nucleotide sequence: TGTGCCAGTAGGAAAACGGGACAGGGTAAAGAGACCCAGTACTTC. Translation gives CASRKTGQGKETQYF.

The chain recombines TRBV28 with TRBJ2-7; 11 bases align to TRBD1. CDR1 and CDR2 (germline): MDHEN, SYDVKM. With V trimmed by 6 bases and J by 3 bases, 7 bases remained unmatched. The CDR3 is 15 residues long. In DNA form, the CDR3 reads TGTGCCAGCAGACCGGGGACAGGGGGAGGCTACGAGCAGTACTTC. Encoded protein: CASRPGTGGGYEQYF. The variable domain in full, with the rest retrieved from reference TRBV28 and TRBJ2-7, is DVKVTQSSRYLVKRTGEKVFLECVQDMDHENMFWYRQDPGLGLRLIYFSYDVKMKEKGDIPEGYSVSREKKERFSLILESASTNQTSMYLCASRPGTGGGYEQYFGPGTRLTVT.

V is TRBV4-2 and J is TRBJ2-3; 8 bases are a match to TRBD1. The J segment lost 5 bases and the V segment lost 5 bases, leaving 6 bases of the junction unmatched. The CDR3 consists of 14 residues. CDR1 is LGHNA, CDR2 YNFKEQ, per germline. The CDR3, as DNA: TGTGCCAGCAGCTTGACAGGGGCTGGAGATACGCAGTATTTT. Its translation: CASSLTGAGDTQYF.

The chain is built from TRBV18 and TRBJ2-7; D not resolved. CDR1 and CDR2 from the germline V gene are KGHSH and LQKENI. V was trimmed by 5 bases and J by 2 bases, leaving 7 bases between them. There are 12 residues in the CDR3. CDR3 nucleotides: TGTGCCAGCTCAGATGGAACCTACGAGCAGTACTTC. It is translated as CASSDGTYEQYF.

The chain combines TRBV25-1 with TRBJ2-5; D perhaps matches TRBD2 (6 bases). Germline assignment: CDR1 MGHDK and CDR2 SYGVNS. The CDR3 runs 12 residues. V lost 7 bases and J 5 bases, leaving 11 bases between the germline ends. The CDR3 DNA follows: TGTGCCAGCAAATTCGGAGGGGAGACCCAGTACTTC. As protein: CASKFGGETQYF.

This clonotype appeared a few times. This CDR3 is CASSPDRGTDTQYF. The DNA of the CDR3 is TGTGCCAGCAGCCCCGACAGGGGGACAGATACGCAGTATTTT. The rearrangement joins TRBV6-1 to TRBJ2-3, with 9 bases lining up with TRBD1. J lost 3 bases, V lost 6 bases, and 4 bases had no gene match. This CDR3 has 14 amino acids. Germline CDR1 MNHNS, CDR2 SASEGT.

The chain's CDR3 is CASSVGTSGVTDTQYF. The CDR3 coding sequence is TGTGCCAGCAGCGTCGGGACTAGCGGGGTGACAGATACGCAGTATTTT. This chain links TRBV7-2 with TRBJ2-3, with 13 bases matching TRBD2. Looked up from germline, CDR1 is SGHTA and CDR2 is FQGNSA. The CDR3 extends over 16 amino acids. J lost 3 bases, V lost 5 bases, and 5 bases had no gene match.

This clonotype occurred many times. V usage is TRBV6-6 and J usage is TRBJ1-2, with 8 bases aligning to TRBD1. CDR3 length equals 17 residues. Germline V CDR1 and CDR2: MNHNY, SVGAGI (reference sequence). Trimming removed 2 bases from V and 4 bases from J; junction bases left unmatched: 12. In DNA form, the CDR3 reads TGTGCCAGCAGTTACGACGGACAGGGAGCCGCTAGCTATGGCTACACCTTC. Its translation is CASSYDGQGAASYGYTF.